This TCR beta chain was recovered during a study of OX40 agonist ivuxolimab in advanced cancers. Study in general: About 40% of patients had received prior checkpoint inhibitor therapy. Three patients had partial responses: one hepatocellular carcinoma, two cutaneous melanoma.

Germline CDR1 reads KGHSH; CDR2 reads LQKENI. The V gene lost 4 bases and the J gene lost 1 base, with 13 bases spanning the gap. CDR3 length equals 15 residues. The table came from immunoSEQ multiplex PCR; TCRdb's copy has only in-frame clones and leaves some out. This sample has approximately 68,000 clones; 85% to 90% occur once, and the top ten carry roughly 1%. For this clone: Antigen specificity is unknown.

Findings and caveats of the study: Within 6 weeks, CD4+ and CD8+ blood T cells expanded clonally at 0.1 to 3.0 mg/kg. Antigen specificity was not determined for the expanded peripheral T cells.

The material sequenced was CD4+ or CD8+ T cells sorted from blood, taken in a trial of the OX40 agonist ivuxolimab. This clonotype was obtained from an adult with an advanced solid tumor such as melanoma, head and neck, liver or kidney cancer. The rearrangement uses TRBV18 and TRBJ1-1; D remains unclear. CDR3 DNA: TGTGCCAGCTCACTTAAAACCGGCACGAACACTGAAGCTTTCTTT. Amino acid sequence: CASSLKTGTNTEAFF.